The T cell receptor (beta chain) described here comes from a study of early T cells in non-severe SARS-CoV-2 infection. Study background: Sequenced bulk RNA came from whole blood that was unsorted, and chains were unpaired. Broader study findings: Sequences matched to VDJdb favored anti-spike CD8 responses, while private and CD4 specificities were missed.

Each single cDNA molecule received a unique molecular identifier. TCRdb independently ran MiXCR on the 5' RACE reads; one entry per CDR3 protein. The sample gives 30,000 to 35,000 distinct CDR3 sequences, about 4.6% of which show up once; roughly 12% is in the top ten. Germline assignment: CDR1 DFQATT and CDR2 SNEGSKA (reference sequence). After removal of 3 bases from V and 1 base from J, the junction contained 7 bases not matched to a gene. This CDR3 has 16 amino acids. This clonotype was seen repeatedly, ten times or more. The antigen remains unidentified. The sequenced sample was whole blood. The receptor was isolated from an adult who was a healthcare worker with PCR-confirmed SARS-CoV-2 infection or an uninfected control (not recorded which). The rearrangement uses TRBV20-1 and TRBJ1-5, with 9 positions matching TRBD1. CDR3 sequence reads: CSARTVGQGSNQPQHF. The DNA of the CDR3 is TGCAGTGCTAGGACGGTGGGACAGGGCAGCAATCAGCCCCAGCATTTT.